This T cell receptor beta chain was captured by sequencing in a study of lymphopenia after photon versus proton radiotherapy. The method was immunoSEQ multiplex PCR; TCRdb's version includes in-frame clones alone and lacks a portion of them. The profile shows tens of thousands of clones, around nine tenths of them singletons. The CDR3 is 15 amino acids. The germline V gene has CDR1 SEHNR and CDR2 FQNEAQ (reference sequence). The V end was cut by 1 base, the J end by 4 bases, with 11 bases between. The source of this sequence is a woman aged 45-65 years with cholangiocarcinoma. The sample here was peripheral blood, taken from a patient treated with photon-based radiotherapy. This chain joins TRBV7-9 and TRBJ2-1; perhaps TRBD2 as D (5 bases). CDR3 residues: CASSLGEDWYNEQFF. The CDR3 region has the DNA TGTGCCAGCAGCTTAGGTGAGGACTGGTACAATGAGCAGTTCTTC.